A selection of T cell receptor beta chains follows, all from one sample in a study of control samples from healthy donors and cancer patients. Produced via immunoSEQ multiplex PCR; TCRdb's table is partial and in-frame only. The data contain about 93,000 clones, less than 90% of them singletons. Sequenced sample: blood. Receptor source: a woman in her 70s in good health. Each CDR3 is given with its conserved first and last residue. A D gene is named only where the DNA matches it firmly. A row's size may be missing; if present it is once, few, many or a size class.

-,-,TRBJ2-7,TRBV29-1,CSVHPRDAGEQYF,TGCAGCGTCCACCCCAGGGATGCGGGCGAGCAGTACTTC
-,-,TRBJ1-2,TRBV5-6,CASTEGRTPVWGYTF,TGTGCCAGCACCGAGGGGAGGACCCCCGTCTGGGGCTACACCTTC
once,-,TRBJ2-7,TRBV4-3,CASSLKGGSTEQYF,TGCGCCAGCAGCCTAAAGGGGGGCTCGACGGAGCAGTACTTC
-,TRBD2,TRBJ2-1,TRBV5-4,CASSLAGLAGYNEQFF,TGTGCCAGCAGCTTGGCCGGGCTAGCGGGTTACAATGAGCAGTTCTTC
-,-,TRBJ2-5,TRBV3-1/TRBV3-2,CASSQSTGPQGTQYF,TGTGCCAGCAGCCAATCCACCGGGCCCCAGGGGACCCAGTACTTC
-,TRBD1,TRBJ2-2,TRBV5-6,CASSADRGYTGELFF,TGTGCCAGCAGCGCTGACAGGGGGTACACCGGGGAGCTGTTTTTT
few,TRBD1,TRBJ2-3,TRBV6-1,CASSGDRGPSTDTQYF,TGTGCCAGCAGTGGGGACAGGGGACCAAGCACAGATACGCAGTATTTT
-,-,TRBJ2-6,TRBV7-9,CASAWFSGANVLTF,TGTGCCAGCGCCTGGTTCTCTGGGGCCAACGTCCTGACTTTC
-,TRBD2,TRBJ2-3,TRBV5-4,CASSSQAGGPSDTQYF,TGTGCCAGCAGCTCCCAAGCGGGGGGGCCGTCAGATACGCAGTATTTT
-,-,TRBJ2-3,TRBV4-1,CASSRAQVGGLDTQYF,TGCGCCAGCAGCCGCGCTCAAGTCGGGGGGCTAGATACGCAGTATTTT
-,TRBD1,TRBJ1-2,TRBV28,CATYDRVGNYGYTF,TGTGCCACCTATGACAGGGTTGGTAACTATGGCTACACCTTC
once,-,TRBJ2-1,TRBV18,CASSLTSDNEQFF,TGTGCCAGCTCACTAACATCGGACAATGAGCAGTTCTTC
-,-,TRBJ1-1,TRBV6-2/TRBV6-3,CASSQGGTNTEAFF,TGTGCCAGCAGCCAAGGAGGAACGAACACTGAAGCTTTCTTT
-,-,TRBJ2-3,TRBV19,CASSIFGRELTDTQYF,TGTGCCAGTAGTATCTTCGGCAGGGAACTCACAGATACGCAGTATTTT
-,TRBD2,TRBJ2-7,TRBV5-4,CASSRTSDPSYEQYF,TGTGCCAGCAGCCGGACTAGCGATCCATCCTACGAGCAGTACTTC
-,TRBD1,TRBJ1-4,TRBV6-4,CASSEGQGGKLFF,TGTGCCAGCAGTGAGGGACAGGGAGGAAAACTGTTTTTT
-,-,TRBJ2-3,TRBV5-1,CASSFLGTQSTDTQYF,TGCGCCAGCAGCTTTTTGGGGACTCAAAGCACAGATACGCAGTATTTT
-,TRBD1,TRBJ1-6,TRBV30,CAWSVAGGSSYNSPLHF,TGTGCCTGGAGTGTAGCAGGGGGGAGCTCCTATAATTCACCCCTCCACTTT
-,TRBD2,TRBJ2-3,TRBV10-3,CAISRTSGTDTQYF,TGTGCCATCAGTCGGACTAGCGGCACAGATACGCAGTATTTT
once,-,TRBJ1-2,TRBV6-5,CASSYSGGRGVEGYTF,TGTGCCAGCAGTTACTCAGGGGGACGAGGGGTAGAGGGCTACACCTTC
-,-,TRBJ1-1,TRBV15,CATSREVGGNTEAFF,TGTGCCACCAGCAGAGAAGTCGGGGGGAACACTGAAGCTTTCTTT
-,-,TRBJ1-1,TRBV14,CASSPLWQLNTEAFF,TGTGCCAGCAGCCCCCTTTGGCAGTTGAACACTGAAGCTTTCTTT
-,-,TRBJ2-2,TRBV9,CASSVAVLQYTGELFF,TGTGCCAGCAGCGTAGCTGTACTCCAATACACCGGGGAGCTGTTTTTT
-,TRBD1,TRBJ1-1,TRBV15,CATSREAGTVNEAFF,TGTGCCACCAGCAGAGAGGCGGGGACAGTAAATGAAGCTTTCTTT
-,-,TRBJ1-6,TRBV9,CASSVGGDNSPLHF,TGTGCCAGCAGCGTAGGAGGGGATAATTCACCCCTCCACTTT
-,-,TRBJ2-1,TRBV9,CASSVEGEGYNEQFF,TGTGCCAGCAGCGTAGAGGGGGAGGGGTACAATGAGCAGTTCTTC
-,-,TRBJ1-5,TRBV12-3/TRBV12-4,CASRSTGNQPQHF,TGTGCCAGCAGAAGTACAGGGAATCAGCCCCAGCATTTT
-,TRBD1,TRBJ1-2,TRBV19,CASTKPVQQGTYGYTF,TGTGCCAGTACCAAACCCGTACAACAGGGGACCTATGGCTACACCTTC
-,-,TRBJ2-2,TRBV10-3,CAISGAANTGELFF,TGTGCCATCAGTGGAGCAGCGAACACCGGGGAGCTGTTTTTT
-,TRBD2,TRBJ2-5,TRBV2,CASSPTGLAGGAKTQYF,TGTGCCAGCAGTCCTACGGGACTAGCGGGGGGCGCCAAGACCCAGTACTTC
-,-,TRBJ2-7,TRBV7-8,CASSLAPAEAYEQYF,TGTGCCAGCAGCTTAGCGCCGGCGGAGGCCTACGAGCAGTACTTC
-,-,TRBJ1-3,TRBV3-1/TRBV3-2,CASSRRSSGNTIYF,TGTGCCAGCAGCCGCCGGTCCTCTGGAAACACCATATATTTT
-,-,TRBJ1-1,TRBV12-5,CASGREPGNTEAFF,TGTGCTAGTGGACGGGAGCCGGGGAACACTGAAGCTTTCTTT
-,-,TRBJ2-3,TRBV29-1,CSGILGATDTQYF,TGCAGCGGGATACTAGGGGCCACAGATACGCAGTATTTT
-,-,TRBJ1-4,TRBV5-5,CASSQGTNEKLFF,TGTGCCAGCAGTCAGGGGACTAATGAAAAACTGTTTTTT
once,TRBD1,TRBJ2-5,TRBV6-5,CASRRTGVETQYF,TGTGCCAGCAGACGGACAGGAGTGGAGACCCAGTACTTC
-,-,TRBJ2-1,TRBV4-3,CASSQATGTTSYNEQFF,TGCGCCAGCAGCCAAGCCACAGGGACTACCTCCTACAATGAGCAGTTCTTC
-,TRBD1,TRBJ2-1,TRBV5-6,CASSYGQGHYNEQFF,TGTGCCAGCAGCTACGGACAGGGGCACTACAATGAGCAGTTCTTC